This paragraph covers one TCR beta chain sequence. The clone's antigen remains unknown. Base qualities were left out, and no much larger clone turns up one base away. This entry comes from a study of blood T cell repertoires in COVID-19 (dated by TCRdb to 2020 to 2021). For the study in its entirety: The collaborator samples originated in the United States, Italy and Spain and spanned the acute and convalescent phases of COVID-19. The prospective study material was composed of cDNA or gDNA derived from T cells, B-cell-depleted T cells, or PBMCs. HLA class I and class II types, where available, came from metadata supplied by the sample provider rather than from assay-based typing. The dataset comprised deeply sampled blood TCRbeta repertoires from subjects exposed to, actively infected with, or recovered from COVID-19. Samples were obtained from the ongoing ImmuneRACE study (first 160 participants) and from about 1,300 subjects provided by 6 global collaborators. Nearly every sample came with metadata listing a de-identified subject ID, COVID-19 status, age in years and sex. The repertoires were released in a freely available public database meant as a resource for research on the immune response to SARS-CoV-2.

Results the study describes overall, beyond this receptor: The amount of clinical and demographic metadata varied by source and participant and was provided uncurated.

In the prospective study, participants were about 18 to 95 years old, resided in fewer than 25 geographic areas of the United States, and were enrolled through a virtual design. Cohort assignment in the prospective study relied on participant-reported clinical history from a screening survey and a study questionnaire. For ImmuneRACE Cohort 3, a participant was defined as recovered based on two consecutive negative NP/OP PCR tests, clearance by a healthcare professional, or resolution of symptoms. Mobile phlebotomists in the prospective study collected whole blood, serum and a nasopharyngeal or oropharyngeal swab from every participant. Participants in the prospective study had the option to provide additional blood draws and questionnaires over a 2-month period. Before DNA extraction, blood samples from the prospective study were shipped at room temperature or frozen. TCRbeta CDR3 regions were amplified from genomic DNA by means of the immunoSEQ Assay, a bias-controlled multiplex PCR. In the paper's pipeline: The number of nucleated cells in each sample was estimated from the amplification of reference gene primers within the assay. To quantify the absolute abundance of each unique TCRbeta CDR3 rearrangement, sequence reads were collapsed and filtered. For each sample, productive Simpson clonality was calculated as the square root of Simpson's diversity index across productive rearrangements. What TCRdb holds here is the immuneACCESS table cut down to in-frame rearrangements. Part of the clones is not present; checked against another copy, under half of the missing clones reflect an unresolved V gene, and the others are unexplained. V and J calls and clone size come straight from that table; D and trimming were deduced from the DNA. Across this sample there are 260,000 or so clones, with 70% to 90% seen only once. Clones ranked in the top ten supply around 15% of the sample.

The CDR3, from cysteine to phenylalanine, totals 16 residues. CDR3 DNA is the only sequence kept; it has 48 bases, read in frame from the first base. The germline V gene supplies CDR1 LGHNA and CDR2 YNFKEQ. V is reduced by 0 bases and J by 7 bases, leaving a spacing of 16 bases between them. This sequence uses TRBV4-2 and TRBJ1-5; TRBD1 is a possible D gene, resting on 6 matching bases. The sample comprised PBMCs or T cells enriched from blood (not recorded which). The TCR was taken from a man in his late teens or twenties who had recovered from COVID-19. Here the CDR3 is given as CASSQEVRGLGQPQHF. The nucleotide sequence is TGTGCCAGCAGCCAAGAGGTGCGGGGGCTCGGGCAGCCCCAGCATTTT.